Each of the 17 T cell receptor beta chains below was sequenced from the same sample in a study of T cells after yellow fever vaccination. One entry per CDR3 protein, called by TCRdb with MiXCR from the 5' RACE reads. Of 120,000 or so distinct CDR3 sequences listed, 6.5% to 9% were seen once; the top ten hold approximately 2.7%. The sequences come from CD4+ T cells sorted from PBMCs, collected roughly 47 days after the first yellow fever vaccination. The source is a man younger than 35 who received the YFV17D yellow fever vaccine.

This clonotype has a count of ten or more. The CDR3 sequence: CASSLAGGTRGMETQYF. CDR3 coding DNA: TGTGCCAGCAGCTTAGCGGGCGGGACCCGAGGGATGGAGACCCAGTACTTC. V usage is TRBV7-2 and J usage is TRBJ2-5; perhaps TRBD2 as D (6 bases). V was shortened by 0 bases and J by 5 bases, with 19 bases between the two germline ends. Per germline, CDR1 SGHTA and CDR2 FQGNSA. The CDR3 has 17 amino acids.

This clonotype was observed at least ten times. The genes are TRBV18 and TRBJ2-7; 8 bases are shared with TRBD1. Germline V gene lookup returns CDR1 KGHSH and CDR2 LQKENI. The CDR3 is 15 residues long. J was trimmed by 5 bases and V by 2 bases; bases with no gene match: 8. The CDR3 DNA sequence: TGTGCCAGCTCACCAATGCCAGGGGGCGGGAACGAGCAGTACTTC. Protein sequence: CASSPMPGGGNEQYF.

This clonotype turned up a few times. V and J are TRBV20-1 and TRBJ2-2; D tentatively fits TRBD1 or TRBD2 (5 bases each). The CDR3 is made up of 15 amino acids. Looked up from germline, CDR1 is DFQATT and CDR2 is SNEGSKA (reference sequence). V dropped 4 bases and J dropped 6 bases, with 18 bases sitting between them. The CDR3 region is CSAKKGTLGPGELFF. In DNA, the CDR3 is TGCAGTGCTAAAAAAGGGACCCTGGGTCCCGGGGAGCTGTTTTTT.

This clonotype was counted many times. The chain is built from TRBV12-5 and TRBJ2-3; D is ambiguous. Germline V gene lookup returns CDR1 LGHNT and CDR2 FRNRAP. With 4 bases removed from V and 5 bases from J, the gap between germline ends came to 16 bases. The CDR3 contains 15 residues. As DNA, the CDR3 is TGTGCTAGTGGTTCCGGATACAGTGCGAGAGATACGCAGTATTTT. Translation: CASGSGYSARDTQYF.

The sample holds many counts of this clonotype. The rearrangement links TRBV7-2 to TRBJ2-7, with 8 bases identical to TRBD2. J was trimmed by 6 bases and V by 0 bases; bases with no gene match: 7. This CDR3 has 15 amino acids. Per the germline V gene, CDR1 is SGHTA and CDR2 is FQGNSA. The CDR3 loop is CASSLAPGLVSEQYF. In DNA, the CDR3 is TGTGCCAGCAGCTTAGCACCGGGACTAGTTAGCGAGCAGTACTTC.

This clonotype has ten or more counts. The chain links TRBV7-9 to TRBJ2-7; a possible D gene is TRBD1 (6 bases). CDR3 length: 11 residues. Germline V gene lookup returns CDR1 SEHNR and CDR2 FQNEAQ (reference sequence). V was cut by 4 bases and J by 6 bases, with 7 bases left in between. The CDR3 protein is CASSSRGEQYF. The CDR3, as DNA: TGTGCCAGCAGCTCCAGGGGCGAGCAGTACTTC.

This clonotype was observed at least ten times. The chain is built from TRBV7-3 and TRBJ2-2; D is possibly TRBD2 (6 bases). There are 15 residues in the CDR3. V gave up 2 bases and J gave up 3 bases, with 10 bases separating them. Germline values: CDR1 SGHTA, CDR2 FQGTGA. The CDR3 region is CASSLRWGDTGELFF. CDR3 sequence (DNA): TGTGCCAGCAGCTTACGGTGGGGGGACACCGGGGAGCTGTTTTTT.

This clonotype was seen repeatedly, ten times or more. The J gene is TRBJ1-4, the V gene TRBV5-1; D is ambiguous. CDR3 length: 14 amino acids. The V and J ends lost 2 bases and 4 bases respectively, with 9 bases between them. Germline V lookup: CDR1 SGHRS, CDR2 YFSETQ. The CDR3 nucleotides read TGCGCCAGCAGCTTAGTAGCCGGTAATGAAAAACTGTTTTTT. Protein: CASSLVAGNEKLFF. Filled out from reference TRBV5-1 and TRBJ1-4, the complete variable domain reads KAGVTQTPRYLIKTRGQQVTLSCSPISGHRSVSWYQQTPGQGLQFLFEYFSETQRNKGNFPGRFSGRQFSNSRSEMNVSTLELGDSALYLCASSLVAGNEKLFFGSGTQLSVL.

This clonotype was detected many times. The chain employs TRBV6-2 or TRBV6-3 and TRBJ2-7, with 10 bases aligning to TRBD1. This CDR3 has 17 amino acids. The V gene's germline CDR1 is MNHEY and CDR2 SVGEGT. V gave up 5 bases and J gave up 5 bases; unmatched junction bases: 15. Here the CDR3 DNA reads TGTGCCAGCAGTCCTCACAACCGGGACAGGGGAAGCAACGAGCAGTACTTC. This codes for CASSPHNRDRGSNEQYF.

Only a few counts were recorded for this clonotype. This sequence joins TRBV19 and TRBJ1-5; 8 nucleotides match TRBD1. V dropped 3 bases and J dropped 5; count of bases not matched to a gene: 3. Per the germline V gene, CDR1 is LNHDA and CDR2 is SQIVND (reference sequence). The CDR3 is 14 amino acids. CDR3 DNA sequence: TGTGCCAGTAGTATTTCGACAGGGGATCAGCCCCAGCATTTT. It translates to CASSISTGDQPQHF.

This clonotype was counted ten times or more. The chain combines TRBV4-3 with TRBJ2-1; D possibly matches TRBD1 or TRBD2 (6 bases each). The CDR3 extends over 14 amino acids. The germline V gene has CDR1 LGHNA and CDR2 YSLEER. The V end was cut by 0 bases, the J end by 9 bases, with 12 bases between. The CDR3 loop reads CASSQDVGGLEQFF. The CDR3 DNA reads as TGCGCCAGCAGCCAAGATGTAGGGGGGCTTGAGCAGTTCTTC.

This clonotype showed up many times. The chain recombines TRBV18 with TRBJ2-1; TRBD2 aligns across 9 bases. J was trimmed by 2 bases and V by 4 bases; bases with no gene match: 9. CDR1 is KGHSH and CDR2 is LQKENI in the germline V gene. This CDR3 is 17 amino acids long. CDR3 region: CASSLAGTSRTYNEQFF. CDR3 nucleotides: TGTGCCAGCTCACTAGCGGGGACTAGCCGGACCTACAATGAGCAGTTCTTC.

This clonotype has at least ten counts. This chain connects TRBV7-6 to TRBJ2-3; D gene ambiguous. Between the trimmed V and J ends, which lost 2 bases and 0 bases, there was a span of 12 bases. Germline values: CDR1 SGHVS, CDR2 FNYEAQ. The CDR3 length is 16 residues. The CDR3 region has the DNA TGTGCCAGCAGCTTACAGTCCGCAGTCAGCACAGATACGCAGTATTTT. It translates to CASSLQSAVSTDTQYF.

In its sample, this clonotype was seen many times. This rearrangement joins TRBV5-1 to TRBJ2-2; D uncertain. The germline gives CDR1 SGHRS, CDR2 YFSETQ. CDR3 size: 15 residues. Trimming shortened V by 2 bases and J by 0 bases, and 8 bases separated the two germline ends. The CDR3 sequence: CASSFQRANTGELFF. The CDR3 region has the DNA TGCGCCAGCAGCTTCCAGAGAGCGAACACCGGGGAGCTGTTTTTT.

This clonotype was seen at least ten times. The CDR3 nucleotides read TGCGCCAGCAGCTCGGGACAGGGGTTAGAGACCCAGTACTTC. Protein product: CASSSGQGLETQYF. V usage is TRBV5-1 and J usage is TRBJ2-5, with 10 bases fitting TRBD1. Germline lookup yields CDR1 SGHRS and CDR2 YFSETQ. V gave up 3 bases and J gave up 4 bases; unmatched junction bases: 3. This CDR3 region has 14 residues.

This clonotype was seen a handful of times. The chain links TRBV4-2 to TRBJ2-5, with 11 bases lining up with TRBD2. The V and J ends lost 1 base and 2 bases, in that order; junction bases with no gene match: 12. The CDR3 runs 19 residues. The germline CDR1 and CDR2 sequences are LGHNA and YNFKEQ. Here the CDR3 reads CASSQVASGGWGGQETQYF. The DNA for the CDR3 is TGTGCCAGCAGCCAAGTGGCTAGCGGGGGGTGGGGGGGTCAAGAGACCCAGTACTTC.

V is TRBV6-2 or TRBV6-3 and J is TRBJ1-2, with D perhaps matching TRBD1 (6 bases). Germline assignment: CDR1 MNHEY and CDR2 SVGEGT. Trimming took off 5 bases at V and 8 bases at J, with 21 bases between the two ends. This CDR3 is 15 amino acids long. The CDR3 loop is CASSPNSGHRGGYTF. In DNA form, the CDR3 reads TGTGCCAGCAGTCCGAACTCGGGACACCGAGGGGGCTACACCTTC.